The next 14 T cell receptor beta chains were all read from a single sample in a study of blood T cell repertoires in COVID-19. Repertoires were generated with immunoSEQ multiplex PCR, while TCRdb's copy carries only in-frame clones and drops some. The sample contains approximately 90,000 clones, around 85% of which appear only once. The sequencing input was peripheral blood. The source is a man in his sixties with acute or convalescent COVID-19.

The rearrangement uses TRBV4-2 and TRBJ2-4; 8 nucleotides align to TRBD1. This CDR3 is built from 15 residues. V shed 0 bases and J 8 bases; nucleotides not matched to a gene: 6. CDR1 is LGHNA, CDR2 YNFKEQ, per germline. The CDR3 loop reads CASSQEAGQGDIQYF. The CDR3 DNA follows: TGTGCCAGCAGCCAAGAAGCCGGACAGGGAGACATTCAGTACTTC.

The chain employs TRBV9 and TRBJ2-7; 7 nucleotides agree with TRBD1. Unmatched junction bases numbered 0, after V lost 0 bases and J lost 0 bases. The CDR3 length is 14 residues. From germline, CDR1 is SGDLS and CDR2 YYNGEE. This chain's CDR3 is CASSVGDSSYEQYF. Written as DNA, the CDR3 is TGTGCCAGCAGCGTAGGGGACAGCTCCTACGAGCAGTACTTC.

The J gene is TRBJ1-3, the V gene TRBV7-2; D not resolved. The V gene lost 3 bases and the J gene lost 1 base, with 7 bases spanning the gap. The CDR3 loop spans 14 amino acids. The V gene's germline CDR1 is SGHTA and CDR2 FQGNSA. The CDR3 region is CASSFSISGNTIYF. Here the CDR3 DNA reads TGTGCCAGCAGCTTTAGTATTTCTGGAAACACCATATATTTT.

The rearrangement links TRBV6-5 to TRBJ1-3; D may be TRBD1 (6 bases). The CDR3 spans 14 residues. CDR1 and CDR2 (germline): MNHEY, SVGAGI. Trimming removed 7 bases at V and 2 bases at J, with 12 bases between. Here the CDR3 reads CASTGGLAGNTIYF. The DNA of the CDR3 is TGTGCCAGCACCGGGGGGCTAGCTGGAAACACCATATATTTT.

The rearrangement joins TRBV30 to TRBJ2-3; D not resolved. The V end was cut by 2 bases, the J end by 4 bases, with 4 bases between. Germline CDR1 is GTSNPN and CDR2 is SVGIG (reference sequence). CDR3 length equals 11 residues. The CDR3 bases are TGTGCCTGGAGTTCCTCAGATACGCAGTATTTT. Encoded protein: CAWSSSDTQYF.

The rearrangement joins TRBV5-1 to TRBJ1-1; 10 bases agree with TRBD1. CDR3 length: 17 amino acids. With 4 bases clipped from V and 0 bases from J, the junction kept 9 bases outside the gene matches. Germline V gives CDR1 SGHRS, CDR2 YFSETQ. The CDR3: CASSPGDRGHLNTEAFF. Here the CDR3 DNA reads TGCGCCAGCAGCCCAGGGGACAGGGGTCATTTGAACACTGAAGCTTTCTTT.

This chain links TRBV3-1 (or the pseudogene TRBV3-2) with TRBJ1-1, with a tentative D call TRBD1 (6 bases). This CDR3 comprises 14 residues. With 4 bases removed from V and 0 bases from J, the gap between germline ends came to 9 bases. CDR1 LGHDT and CDR2 YNNKEL come from the germline V gene (reference sequence). CDR3 bases: TGTGCCAGCAGCCCGGGACACATGAACACTGAAGCTTTCTTT. Translation: CASSPGHMNTEAFF.

The rearrangement links TRBV7-9 to TRBJ1-2, with D possibly TRBD1 on 6 matching bases. The germline V gene has CDR1 SEHNR and CDR2 FQNEAQ (reference sequence). Deletions cut 2 bases from V and 4 bases from J, with 14 bases between. CDR3 length: 15 residues. CDR3 bases: TGTGCCAGCAGCTTACTACAGGGACCCCTCTATGGCTACACCTTC. Amino acid sequence: CASSLLQGPLYGYTF.

The chain links TRBV3-1 (or the pseudogene TRBV3-2) to TRBJ1-3; 7 nucleotides match TRBD1. CDR1 is LGHDT and CDR2 is YNNKEL in the germline V gene (reference sequence). The J segment lost 0 bases and the V segment lost 1 base, leaving 3 bases of the junction unmatched. The CDR3 loop spans 16 amino acids. The CDR3 DNA sequence: TGTGCCAGCAGCCAAGGACAGGGCGCCTCTGGAAACACCATATATTTT. Protein product: CASSQGQGASGNTIYF.

CDR3 in amino acids: CASSLARLAGQETQYF. The CDR3 DNA follows: TGTGCCAGCAGCTTAGCGCGGCTAGCGGGACAAGAGACCCAGTACTTC. This chain uses TRBV7-2 with TRBJ2-5, with 9 bases that match TRBD2. The ends lost 0 bases at V and 2 bases at J; junction bases unmatched: 4. The CDR3 loop spans 16 amino acids. Per the germline V gene, CDR1 is SGHTA and CDR2 is FQGNSA.

This clone has a handful of counts. V is TRBV5-1 and J is TRBJ2-7; 10 bases map to TRBD1. CDR3 length: 16 amino acids. Germline V gene lookup returns CDR1 SGHRS and CDR2 YFSETQ. Trimming at V came to 0 bases and at J to 6 bases, leaving 9 bases not matched to a gene. The CDR3: CASSLATGTGVREQYF. CDR3 DNA: TGCGCCAGCAGCTTGGCGACCGGGACAGGGGTTCGCGAGCAGTACTTC.

The chain uses TRBV5-1 and TRBJ2-1; TRBD1 is a possible D gene (6 bases). This CDR3 comprises 15 residues. The V gene's germline CDR1 is SGHRS and CDR2 YFSETQ. Trimming removed 2 bases at V and 5 bases at J, with 14 bases between. This CDR3 is CASSFGTQPNNEQFF. As DNA, the CDR3 is TGCGCCAGCAGCTTCGGGACACAACCAAACAATGAGCAGTTCTTC.

This clone was seen a single time. This chain connects TRBV28 to TRBJ1-5; D ambiguous. V was clipped by 1 base and J by 6 bases, with 16 bases between them. The CDR3 length is 16 residues. Germline assignment: CDR1 MDHEN and CDR2 SYDVKM. The CDR3 DNA reads as TGTGCCAGCAGTTTATTCCAGAACCTCTTGGTTCAGCCCCAGCATTTT. Translation: CASSLFQNLLVQPQHF. The full variable domain, rest sourced from reference TRBV28 and TRBJ1-5, is DVKVTQSSRYLVKRTGEKVFLECVQDMDHENMFWYRQDPGLGLRLIYFSYDVKMKEKGDIPEGYSVSREKKERFSLILESASTNQTSMYLCASSLFQNLLVQPQHFGDGTRLSIL.

The V gene is TRBV4-1, the J gene TRBJ2-7; TRBD2 aligns across 11 bases. This CDR3 comprises 17 residues. J gave up 4 bases and V 3 bases, and 11 bases lay outside the gene matches. Germline V gene sequence: CDR1 MGHRA, CDR2 YSYEKL. The CDR3 DNA reads TGCGCCAGCAGCCAGACCGCTAGCGGGAGGAAATCATACGAGCAGTACTTC. It encodes CASSQTASGRKSYEQYF.